Listed below are T cell receptor beta chains from one sample, sequenced in a study of vaccination effects on CD4 cells after COVID-19. The repertoire was sequenced with immunoSEQ multiplex PCR; TCRdb's copy has only in-frame clones and lacks some. The profile shows 40,000 to 55,000 clones, 76% of them singletons. Antigens of these TCRs are unknown. Material: CD4+ T cells from PBMCs cultured without peptide, obtained after COVID-19 vaccination. These receptors all stem from a human donor who had a prior SARS-CoV-2 infection. CDR3s include the opening cysteine and the closing phenylalanine or tryptophan. D genes are given only for firm matches. The size of a clone is reported for some rows only, either as once, few or many, or as a class for expanded clones.

j_gene,d_gene,abundance,v_gene,CDR3aa,CDR3nt
TRBJ2-1,TRBD1,-,TRBV11-3,CASSLQGAGEQFF,TGTGCCAGCAGCCTACAGGGGGCAGGGGAGCAGTTCTTC
TRBJ2-5,TRBD1,-,TRBV19,CASSKTGSTETQYF,TGTGCCAGTAGTAAGACAGGGTCGACAGAGACCCAGTACTTC
TRBJ2-7,-,-,TRBV18,CASSLGTYYEQYF,TGTGCCAGCTCACTGGGCACCTACTACGAGCAGTACTTC
TRBJ1-1,-,-,TRBV11-1,CASSQNRDEAFF,TGTGCCAGCAGCCAAAACAGGGATGAAGCTTTCTTT
TRBJ1-2,-,-,TRBV6-6,CASSEGIGSGYTF,TGTGCCAGCTCGGAGGGTATAGGGAGTGGCTACACCTTC
TRBJ1-3,-,-,TRBV2,CASSRTGNTIYF,TGTGCCAGCAGCCGGACTGGAAACACCATATATTTT
TRBJ2-3,TRBD2,-,TRBV7-3,CASSPTSDTTQYF,TGTGCCAGCAGCCCCACTAGCGACACTACGCAGTATTTT
TRBJ1-2,-,once,TRBV5-8,CASSRAGYYGYTF,TGTGCCAGCAGCAGGGCCGGATACTATGGCTACACCTTC
TRBJ2-2,-,once,TRBV2,CASSEVPGAGGELFF,TGTGCCAGCAGTGAAGTTCCCGGGGCGGGGGGGGAGCTGTTTTTT
TRBJ2-7,-,-,TRBV7-2,CASSWGLLTYEQYF,TGTGCCAGCAGCTGGGGACTCCTCACCTACGAGCAGTACTTC
TRBJ2-5,-,-,TRBV18,CASSPGLGETQYF,TGTGCCAGCTCACCTGGGCTGGGGGAGACCCAGTACTTC
TRBJ2-5,TRBD1,-,TRBV11-2,CASSGQGQTIGTQYF,TGTGCCAGCAGCGGACAGGGACAGACAATCGGGACCCAGTACTTC
TRBJ2-7,-,-,TRBV18,CASPSTNYEQYF,TGTGCCAGCCCAAGCACGAACTACGAGCAGTACTTC
TRBJ1-5,-,-,TRBV29-1,CSVGAGGNQPQHF,TGCAGCGTTGGGGCGGGGGGCAATCAGCCCCAGCATTTT
TRBJ2-1,-,-,TRBV9,CASSSGLAREQFF,TGTGCCAGCAGCTCTGGGCTAGCCCGTGAGCAGTTCTTC
TRBJ2-7,TRBD1,-,TRBV18,CASTSFGTASLYEQYF,TGTGCCAGCACATCCTTCGGGACAGCCAGCTTGTACGAGCAGTACTTC
TRBJ1-5,-,few,TRBV2,CASTLLGRPQHF,TGTGCCAGCACGCTCTTGGGAAGGCCCCAGCATTTT
TRBJ1-5,TRBD1,-,TRBV2,CASRTGFSDQPQHF,TGTGCCAGCCGGACAGGTTTTTCGGATCAGCCCCAGCATTTT
TRBJ1-1,-,-,TRBV18,CASSPGPFGNTEAFF,TGTGCCAGCTCACCGGGGCCGTTCGGGAACACTGAAGCTTTCTTT
TRBJ2-3,TRBD1,medium-sized,TRBV5-1,CASSIGQGAYSSTDTQYF,TGCGCCAGCAGCATCGGACAGGGGGCGTATTCTAGCACAGATACGCAGTATTTT
TRBJ1-2,-,few,TRBV25-1,CASSEPGPLNYGYTF,TGTGCCAGCAGTGAACCAGGGCCCCTTAACTATGGCTACACCTTC
TRBJ2-1,-,-,TRBV21-1,CASSKKGYRTSGRAEQFF,TGTGCCAGCAGCAAAAAGGGCTATCGGACTAGCGGGAGGGCGGAGCAGTTCTTC
TRBJ1-2,-,-,TRBV5-1,CASSLDRAGYTF,TGCGCCAGCAGCTTGGACAGGGCCGGCTACACCTTC
TRBJ1-2,TRBD1,few,TRBV5-4,CASSFRDRVSGYTF,TGTGCCAGCAGCTTCAGGGACAGGGTGAGTGGCTACACCTTC
TRBJ2-3,TRBD2,-,TRBV5-5,CASSRGLAASTDTQYF,TGTGCCAGCAGCAGGGGACTAGCGGCTTCCACAGATACGCAGTATTTT
TRBJ2-7,-,few,TRBV4-2,CASSQPAGSNTYEQYF,TGTGCCAGCAGCCAACCTGCTGGTTCGAATACCTACGAGCAGTACTTC
TRBJ1-2,-,-,TRBV21-1,CASIRTARYGYTF,TGTGCCAGCATACGGACGGCCAGGTATGGCTACACCTTC
TRBJ2-1,TRBD2,few,TRBV7-9,CASSLALAGTYNEQFF,TGTGCCAGCAGCTTAGCACTAGCGGGGACCTACAATGAGCAGTTCTTC
TRBJ2-2,-,-,TRBV4-1,CASSQDVGRGELFF,TGCGCCAGCAGCCAAGATGTAGGGCGCGGGGAGCTGTTTTTT
TRBJ2-5,-,-,TRBV6-1,CASSEAVLRGYQETQYF,TGTGCCAGCAGTGAAGCGGTTCTGCGAGGTTACCAAGAGACCCAGTACTTC
TRBJ2-7,-,-,TRBV27,CASRAYPGQTYEQYF,TGTGCCAGTCGCGCCTATCCGGGACAAACCTACGAGCAGTACTTC
TRBJ2-1,-,-,TRBV2,CASSGSFYNEQFF,TGTGCCAGCAGTGGGTCCTTCTACAATGAGCAGTTCTTC
TRBJ2-1,TRBD2,-,TRBV11-3,CASSLDRLAGGSGYNEQFF,TGTGCCAGCAGCTTAGATCGCCTAGCGGGGGGGTCTGGCTACAATGAGCAGTTCTTC
TRBJ2-2,TRBD2,-,TRBV5-1,CASRPGGISGELFF,TGCGCCAGCAGACCGGGAGGGATTTCCGGGGAGCTGTTTTTT
TRBJ2-3,-,-,TRBV5-1,CASSPNMVGTDTQYF,TGCGCCAGCAGCCCCAACATGGTCGGCACAGATACGCAGTATTTT
TRBJ1-1,-,-,TRBV19,CASTPRVNTEAFF,TGTGCCAGTACTCCCCGCGTGAACACTGAAGCTTTCTTT
TRBJ2-5,-,-,TRBV7-2,CASSFPGRETQYF,TGTGCCAGCAGCTTTCCAGGGAGAGAGACCCAGTACTTC
TRBJ1-2,-,-,TRBV7-8,CASSLRSRGYGYTF,TGTGCCAGCAGCTTAAGGTCCAGGGGATATGGCTACACCTTC
TRBJ2-7,-,-,TRBV13,CASSVTGRGSYEQYF,TGTGCCAGCTCAGTAACAGGACGGGGCTCCTACGAGCAGTACTTC
TRBJ1-2,-,-,TRBV11-3,CASSLAKERVNYGYTF,TGTGCCAGCAGCTTAGCAAAGGAGCGGGTCAATTATGGCTACACCTTC
TRBJ2-3,-,-,TRBV4-2,CASSQDLVPMSPDTQYF,TGTGCCAGCAGCCAAGATCTAGTTCCAATGTCGCCAGATACGCAGTATTTT
TRBJ1-1,-,few,TRBV7-9,CASSPGRDEQTEAFF,TGTGCCAGCAGCCCGGGCCGGGACGAACAGACTGAAGCTTTCTTT
TRBJ1-3,-,few,TRBV4-1,CASSQPSYRVGGPNSGNTIYF,TGCGCCAGCAGCCAACCTTCTTACAGGGTAGGAGGGCCGAACTCTGGAAACACCATATATTTT
TRBJ1-4,-,once,TRBV12-3/TRBV12-4,CASSFALEKLFF,TGTGCCAGCAGTTTTGCCTTGGAAAAACTGTTTTTT
TRBJ1-2,-,-,TRBV4-2,CASSQENYGYTF,TGTGCCAGCAGCCAAGAAAACTATGGCTACACCTTC
TRBJ2-7,TRBD1,-,TRBV4-3,CASSQTAGQGVSYEQYF,TGCGCCAGCAGCCAAACAGCGGGACAGGGGGTCTCCTACGAGCAGTACTTC
TRBJ1-4,-,-,TRBV6-6,CASSYGGSGNEKLFF,TGTGCCAGCAGTTACGGCGGCAGCGGTAATGAAAAACTGTTTTTT